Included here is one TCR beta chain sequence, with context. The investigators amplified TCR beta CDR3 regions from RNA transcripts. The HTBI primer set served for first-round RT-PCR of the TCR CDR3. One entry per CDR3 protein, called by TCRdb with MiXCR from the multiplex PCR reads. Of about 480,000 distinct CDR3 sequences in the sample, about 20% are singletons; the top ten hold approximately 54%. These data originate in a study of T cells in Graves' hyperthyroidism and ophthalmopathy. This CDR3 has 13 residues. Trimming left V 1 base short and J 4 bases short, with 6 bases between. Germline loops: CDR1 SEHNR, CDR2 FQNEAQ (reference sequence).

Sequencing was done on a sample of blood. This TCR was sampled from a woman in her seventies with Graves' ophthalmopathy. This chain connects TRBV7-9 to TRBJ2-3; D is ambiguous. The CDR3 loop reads CASSLVSADTQYF. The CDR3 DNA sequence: TGTGCCAGCAGCTTAGTATCAGCAGATACGCAGTATTTT. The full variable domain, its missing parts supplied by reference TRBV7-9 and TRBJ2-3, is DTGVSQNPRHKITKRGQNVTFRCDPISEHNRLYWYRQTLGQGPEFLTYFQNEAQLEKSRLLSDRFSAERPKGSFSTLEIQRTEQGDSAMYLCASSLVSADTQYFGPGTRLTVL.